These 5 T cell receptor beta chains were sequenced from one sample in a study of blood T cells in healthy people across ages. A second PCR, run for roughly 7 to 11 cycles, used a sample-barcoded 5' primer plus a J-beta primer mix. Via MiXCR, TCRdb re-called the 5' RACE reads, giving one row per CDR3 protein. Here the sample spans 1.6 million or so distinct CDR3 sequences, around 36% being singletons. The sequencing input was blood. All receptors derive from a woman aged 25 to 45 in good health.

V is TRBV10-3 and J is TRBJ2-1; D unresolved. Germline CDR1 reads ENHRY; CDR2 reads SYGVKD. With 11 bases removed from V and 0 bases from J, the gap between germline ends came to 17 bases. The CDR3 sequence is 15 residues long. DNA of the CDR3: TGTGCCTCCAGGCTCGACGACGTCTCCTACAATGAGCAGTTCTTC. Protein product: CASRLDDVSYNEQFF.

This clonotype was counted at least ten times. V usage is TRBV20-1 and J usage is TRBJ2-7, with 8 positions matching TRBD1. Germline V gene lookup returns CDR1 DFQATT and CDR2 SNEGSKA (reference sequence). The CDR3 is 15 residues long. The J segment lost 0 bases and the V segment lost 3 bases, leaving 7 bases of the junction unmatched. The CDR3 is CSASRDRSSSYEQYF. The CDR3 DNA follows: TGCAGTGCTAGCCGGGACAGGTCGAGCTCCTACGAGCAGTACTTC.

The table lists this clonotype with many counts. The rearrangement links TRBV12-3 or TRBV12-4 to TRBJ2-1; D is undetermined. The V end lost 6 bases, the J end lost 5 bases, and 8 bases lay between the germline ends. The CDR3 runs to 12 residues. CDR3 loop: CASSPFNNEQFF. The DNA for the CDR3 is TGTGCCAGCAGCCCCTTCAACAATGAGCAGTTCTTC.

This sequence joins TRBV29-1 and TRBJ2-7, with D perhaps given as TRBD1 or TRBD2 (6 bases each). The V and J ends lost 0 bases and 1 base respectively, with 16 bases between them. CDR3 length equals 16 residues. Germline-derived CDR1 and CDR2 are SQVTM and ANQGSEA. The chain's CDR3 is CSVEEYGGRGSYEQYF. The CDR3 nucleotides read TGCAGCGTTGAAGAATATGGGGGGCGAGGATCCTACGAGCAGTACTTC.

This CDR3 reads CASSLDGAGEQFF. CDR3 nucleotides: TGTGCCAGCAGCTTAGACGGGGCAGGGGAGCAGTTCTTC. The rearrangement links TRBV11-2 to TRBJ2-1; TRBD1 or TRBD2 may be the D gene (5 bases each). CDR3 size: 13 residues. V gave up 0 bases and J gave up 10 bases, with 10 bases separating them. The germline CDR1 and CDR2 sequences are SGHAT and FQNNGV.